The clone carrying this T cell receptor beta chain occurred a few times. Its antigen is currently unknown. The CDR3 extends over 16 amino acids. Losses at the gene ends were 5 bases for V and 1 base for J; bases not matched to a gene: 3. Germline CDR1 and CDR2: SGHAT and FQNNGV. This sample stems from a study of T-cell memory formation after mild COVID-19. Study outcomes and limitations: Pre-infection memory carried some responding clones, suggesting that cross-reactive memory joined. A second wave expanding day 15 to 37 was CD4+-biased; contracting clones were balanced. For second-wave clones that peaked at day 37, SARS-CoV-2 specificity went unverified.

Each CDR3 protein is one row after TCRdb ran MiXCR on the 5' RACE reads. The repertoire consists of fewer than 200,000 distinct CDR3 sequences, with roughly 18% occurring once and the leading ten covering roughly 4%. The chain links TRBV11-2 to TRBJ2-5, with 14 positions matching TRBD2. The source material was PBMCs or a T cell subset sorted from them (not recorded which). The receptor was derived from a young man who had mild COVID-19 (a few samples of this study predate the infection). Cell type and time point are not known. Written as DNA, the CDR3 is TGTGCCAGCAGCCGGGGACTAGCGGGGGTCCAAGAGACCCAGTACTTC. Translating it yields CASSRGLAGVQETQYF.